This TCR beta chain comes out of a study of long-term antiretroviral therapy in people with HIV. Study-level points and caveats: HIV repertoires spanned tighter CDR3 length ranges than controls did. Despite increasing after ART, diversity remained lower than that of transplant donor controls.

At the survey level, the v3.0 immunoSEQ assay was run. Clones were sequenced by immunoSEQ multiplex PCR, and TCRdb holds only the in-frame ones, with some missing. The sample yields 20,000 to 25,000 clones, around four fifths seen once. The United States was where all participants with HIV were treated. As to this clone: Its antigen is not known.

The sample was unsorted PBMCs, taken 1.9 years after starting antiretroviral therapy. This sequence originates from a woman aged 45-65 years with HIV.

Written as DNA, the CDR3 is TGTGCCAGCAGCTCGACAGGGGATTTGGCTTTCTTT. It is translated as CASSSTGDLAFF. The rearrangement links TRBV5-6 to TRBJ1-1; 8 bases fit TRBD1. Germline V CDR1 and CDR2: SGHDT, YYEEEE. After removal of 3 bases from V and 11 bases from J, the junction contained 6 bases not matched to a gene. CDR3 length: 12 residues.